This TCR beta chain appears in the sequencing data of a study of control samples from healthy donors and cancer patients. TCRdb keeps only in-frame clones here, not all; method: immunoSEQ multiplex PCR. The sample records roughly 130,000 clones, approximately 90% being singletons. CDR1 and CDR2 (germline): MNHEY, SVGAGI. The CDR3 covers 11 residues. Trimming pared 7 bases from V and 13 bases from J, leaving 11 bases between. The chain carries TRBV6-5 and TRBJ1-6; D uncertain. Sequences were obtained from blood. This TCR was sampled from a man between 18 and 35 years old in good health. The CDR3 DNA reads TGTGCCAGCACCCGAGTCCCCCCCCTCCACTTT. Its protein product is CASTRVPPLHF.